The sequence of this T cell receptor beta chain was determined in a study of cytomegalovirus exposure and HLA in healthy donors. As to this clone: Other DNA sequences within the sample encode an identical CDR3.

PCR employed 60 Vbeta and 13 Jbeta primers. Sequencing was performed with immunoSEQ multiplex PCR; in TCRdb, only in-frame clones are kept and a portion is missing. The top ten hold 6.5% to 8% of the sample, which has around 69,000 clones, 65% to 70% seen once. The CDR3 totals 15 residues. Trimming pared 0 bases from V and 0 bases from J, leaving 6 bases between. Per germline, CDR1 MRHNA and CDR2 SNTAGT. Regarding donors, all were healthy bone marrow donors. The chain combines TRBV6-4 with TRBJ2-1; possible D gene TRBD2, 6 bases. The receptor comes from a man aged 40-49 years in good health and CMV-seropositive. Sequencing was done on a sample of PBMCs. The CDR3 reads CASSDSSGSYNEQFF. The CDR3 DNA reads as TGTGCCAGCAGTGACTCTAGCGGCTCCTACAATGAGCAGTTCTTC.